This TCR beta chain came from a study of patients and donors after allogeneic stem cell transplantation. This clonotype was seen many times. The CDR3 has 18 residues. CDR1 and CDR2 (germline): SGHDT, YYEEEE. V dropped 4 bases and J dropped 4; count of bases not matched to a gene: 11. Using its own MiXCR run on the RT-PCR reads, TCRdb lists one record per CDR3 protein. The sample includes 7,000 to 9,000 distinct CDR3 sequences, under 14% seen only once; the top ten take 40% to 60%. The sequenced sample was blood, either unsorted or a sorted T cell fraction (not recorded which). The receptor comes from a human donor who was either an allogeneic HSCT recipient or a stem cell or donor lymphocyte infusion donor (not recorded which). It is not recorded whose cells these are; they may come from a transplant donor. This chain connects TRBV5-6 to TRBJ2-3; TRBD2 agrees at 14 bases. The CDR3 region has the DNA TGTGCCAGCAGCCCGGACGGGACTAGCGGGGGTTACCCAGATACGCAGTATTTT. Its translation: CASSPDGTSGGYPDTQYF.